A selection of T cell receptor beta chains follows, all from one sample in a study of shared clonotypes between healthy human individuals. Measured with immunoSEQ multiplex PCR; TCRdb has only the in-frame clones, and not every one. Of 1.5 million to 2.5 million clones in the sample, roughly 94% were seen once. The sample was naive CD8+ T cells sorted from blood. The receptors derive from a man between 18 and 35 years old in good health. CDR3s include the opening cysteine and the closing phenylalanine or tryptophan. D genes are given only for firm matches. The size field is filled for only some rows; it gives once, few, many or a size class.

CDR3 DNA: TGCGCCAGCAGTGAGGGGGGACAGGGGCTGGACGGGGGACAGCCCCAGCATTTT
CDR3 protein: CASSEGGQGLDGGQPQHF
V gene: TRBV10-2
D gene: TRBD1
J gene: TRBJ1-5
clone size: .

CDR3 DNA: TGTGCCAGCAGTGTGGGGGCATACAATGAGCAGTTCTTC
CDR3 protein: CASSVGAYNEQFF
V gene: TRBV25-1
D gene: .
J gene: TRBJ2-1
clone size: .

CDR3 DNA: TGTGCCAGCAGCCGGGAGTCCGTCACAGATACGCAGTATTTT
CDR3 protein: CASSRESVTDTQYF
V gene: TRBV6-5
D gene: .
J gene: TRBJ2-3
clone size: .

CDR3 DNA: TGTGCCAGCAGCGTAGATGGGGGGAACACTGAAGCTTTCTTT
CDR3 protein: CASSVDGGNTEAFF
V gene: TRBV9
D gene: .
J gene: TRBJ1-1
clone size: .

CDR3 DNA: TGCGCCAGCAGCCAAGTTATAGGGTCTGAAGAGACCCAGTACTTC
CDR3 protein: CASSQVIGSEETQYF
V gene: TRBV4-1
D gene: .
J gene: TRBJ2-5
clone size: .

CDR3 DNA: TGTGCCAGCAGTGTTAGACAGACCTACGAGCAGTACTTC
CDR3 protein: CASSVRQTYEQYF
V gene: TRBV6-1
D gene: .
J gene: TRBJ2-7
clone size: .

CDR3 DNA: TGCGCCAGCAGCCAAGTTCATGATTATACTGAAGCTTTCTTT
CDR3 protein: CASSQVHDYTEAFF
V gene: TRBV4-1
D gene: .
J gene: TRBJ1-1
clone size: .

CDR3 DNA: TGTGCCAGCAGTTTTGGAGGGACCTACGAGCAGTACTTC
CDR3 protein: CASSFGGTYEQYF
V gene: TRBV27
D gene: .
J gene: TRBJ2-7
clone size: .

CDR3 DNA: TGTGCCAGCAGCGTAGAAGGGGACAGGGGGCGTCTTGGCTATGGCTACACCTTC
CDR3 protein: CASSVEGDRGRLGYGYTF
V gene: TRBV9
D gene: TRBD1
J gene: TRBJ1-2
clone size: .

CDR3 DNA: TGCGCCAGCAGCTTGGTAGAGGGAGGCACTGAAGCTTTCTTT
CDR3 protein: CASSLVEGGTEAFF
V gene: TRBV5-1
D gene: .
J gene: TRBJ1-1
clone size: .

CDR3 DNA: TGCGCCAGCAGCCAATATGGAGGGGTTAACACTGAAGCTTTCTTT
CDR3 protein: CASSQYGGVNTEAFF
V gene: TRBV4-1
D gene: .
J gene: TRBJ1-1
clone size: .

CDR3 DNA: TGTGCCAGCAGCTTAGGGGCGGGAGGGGCAGAGACCCAGTACTTC
CDR3 protein: CASSLGAGGAETQYF
V gene: TRBV11-2
D gene: TRBD2
J gene: TRBJ2-5
clone size: .

CDR3 DNA: TGCGCCAGCAGCCAGCCCAGGACAGGGTCTGGAAACACCATATATTTT
CDR3 protein: CASSQPRTGSGNTIYF
V gene: TRBV4-1
D gene: TRBD1
J gene: TRBJ1-3
clone size: .

CDR3 DNA: TGTGCCAGCAGCCAAGATGCAGGGGGCTACGAGCAGTACTTC
CDR3 protein: CASSQDAGGYEQYF
V gene: TRBV14
D gene: TRBD1
J gene: TRBJ2-7
clone size: .

CDR3 DNA: TGTGCCAGCAGCTTCGGCTTCGAGGTGAACACTGAAGCTTTCTTT
CDR3 protein: CASSFGFEVNTEAFF
V gene: TRBV7-9
D gene: .
J gene: TRBJ1-1
clone size: .

CDR3 DNA: TGTGCCATCAGTGAGGGACAGGGCCAAGAGACCCAGTACTTC
CDR3 protein: CAISEGQGQETQYF
V gene: TRBV10-3
D gene: TRBD1
J gene: TRBJ2-5
clone size: .

CDR3 DNA: TGCAGCTGTGGATGGGTAGCTTTGTACAATGAGCAGTTCTTC
CDR3 protein: CSCGWVALYNEQFF
V gene: TRBV29-1
D gene: .
J gene: TRBJ2-1
clone size: .

CDR3 DNA: TGTGCCAGCCTCGACGAATGGGACACTGAAGCTTTCTTT
CDR3 protein: CASLDEWDTEAFF
V gene: TRBV7-9
D gene: .
J gene: TRBJ1-1
clone size: .

CDR3 DNA: TGTGCCAGCACCACCCGGGACAGGGGGGAGCAGTACTTC
CDR3 protein: CASTTRDRGEQYF
V gene: TRBV5-8
D gene: TRBD1
J gene: TRBJ2-7
clone size: .

CDR3 DNA: TGTGCCAGCAGCTTTGGACAGTGGAGAAACACCATATATTTT
CDR3 protein: CASSFGQWRNTIYF
V gene: TRBV5-6
D gene: .
J gene: TRBJ1-3
clone size: .

CDR3 DNA: TGTGCCTGGAGCACGGGGCAGGGGGTGGTTGGCTATGGCTACACCTTC
CDR3 protein: CAWSTGQGVVGYGYTF
V gene: TRBV30
D gene: TRBD1
J gene: TRBJ1-2
clone size: .

CDR3 DNA: TGTGCCAGCAGCGAGGGGGAGGCGGACGAGCAGTACTTC
CDR3 protein: CASSEGEADEQYF
V gene: TRBV9
D gene: .
J gene: TRBJ2-7
clone size: .

CDR3 DNA: TGTGCCAGCAGTTCAGCGGCCGGCGGGGGCGACGAGCAGTACTTC
CDR3 protein: CASSSAAGGGDEQYF
V gene: TRBV27
D gene: .
J gene: TRBJ2-7
clone size: .

CDR3 DNA: TGTGCCAGCAGCTTAGCGCCAGGGGGAAATACTGAAGCTTTCTTT
CDR3 protein: CASSLAPGGNTEAFF
V gene: TRBV11-1
D gene: TRBD1
J gene: TRBJ1-1
clone size: .

CDR3 DNA: TGTGCCACCAGCAGACCGGTTATGTCTCAAGAGACCCAGTACTTC
CDR3 protein: CATSRPVMSQETQYF
V gene: TRBV15
D gene: .
J gene: TRBJ2-5
clone size: .

CDR3 DNA: TGCAGCGTTGAGGGGACTAGCGGGCTTGCTCAAGAGACCCAGTACTTC
CDR3 protein: CSVEGTSGLAQETQYF
V gene: TRBV29-1
D gene: TRBD2
J gene: TRBJ2-5
clone size: .

CDR3 DNA: TGTGCCAGCAGCCACAGCGCCGACATCCAAGAGACCCAGTACTTC
CDR3 protein: CASSHSADIQETQYF
V gene: TRBV7-9
D gene: .
J gene: TRBJ2-5
clone size: .

CDR3 DNA: TGTGCCAGCAGCTACGAGTTATACTCCTACGAGCAGTACTTC
CDR3 protein: CASSYELYSYEQYF
V gene: TRBV6-6
D gene: .
J gene: TRBJ2-7
clone size: .

CDR3 DNA: TGTGCCAGCAGCCCCCCGGCCGGGACAGGGAGTGAGACCCAGTACTTC
CDR3 protein: CASSPPAGTGSETQYF
V gene: TRBV7-9
D gene: TRBD1
J gene: TRBJ2-5
clone size: .

CDR3 DNA: TGCGCCAGCAGCCAAGGACAGGTCGTGGGACTAGCGGACACCGGGGAGCTGTTTTTT
CDR3 protein: CASSQGQVVGLADTGELFF
V gene: TRBV4-1
D gene: TRBD2
J gene: TRBJ2-2
clone size: .

CDR3 DNA: TGTGCCAGCAGCTTGGCCGGCCTAAGTACCACCCACGGGTGGACCCAGTACTTC
CDR3 protein: CASSLAGLSTTHGWTQYF
V gene: TRBV5-6
D gene: .
J gene: TRBJ2-5
clone size: .

CDR3 DNA: TGTGCCAGTAGTAGCGGGACTAGCGTTTTTTCGAGCGGGGAGCTGTTTTTT
CDR3 protein: CASSSGTSVFSSGELFF
V gene: TRBV19
D gene: TRBD2
J gene: TRBJ2-2
clone size: .

CDR3 DNA: TGTGCCAGCAGCTTAGATAGTAGCGGGGGGTACCAAGAGACCCAGTACTTC
CDR3 protein: CASSLDSSGGYQETQYF
V gene: TRBV11-2
D gene: TRBD2
J gene: TRBJ2-5
clone size: .

CDR3 DNA: TGTGCCAGCAGTGAATGGCACAGCTCCTACGAGCAGTACTTC
CDR3 protein: CASSEWHSSYEQYF
V gene: TRBV6-1
D gene: .
J gene: TRBJ2-7
clone size: .

CDR3 DNA: TGTGCCAGCAGTTATATCCAGGGGCGATGGACTGAAGCTTTCTTT
CDR3 protein: CASSYIQGRWTEAFF
V gene: TRBV6-6
D gene: .
J gene: TRBJ1-1
clone size: .

CDR3 DNA: TGTGCCAGCAGTCCTCGGGGGGGTTGGACAGATACGCAGTATTTT
CDR3 protein: CASSPRGGWTDTQYF
V gene: TRBV6-4
D gene: TRBD2
J gene: TRBJ2-3
clone size: .

CDR3 DNA: TGTGCCAGCAGCTCACTGGGGGCTGGGGCAAGAGAGACCCAGTACTTC
CDR3 protein: CASSSLGAGARETQYF
V gene: TRBV7-9
D gene: .
J gene: TRBJ2-5
clone size: .

CDR3 DNA: TGTGCCAGCAGCTTAGGTACGGCGGGAGGAGACACAGATACGCAGTATTTT
CDR3 protein: CASSLGTAGGDTDTQYF
V gene: TRBV7-6
D gene: TRBD2
J gene: TRBJ2-3
clone size: .

CDR3 DNA: TGTGCTAGTGGACGGGACAGGGATCAGCCCCAGCATTTT
CDR3 protein: CASGRDRDQPQHF
V gene: TRBV12-5
D gene: TRBD1
J gene: TRBJ1-5
clone size: .

CDR3 DNA: TGCGCCAGCACGTTAGACAGGGTGGCCTACGAGCAGTACTTC
CDR3 protein: CASTLDRVAYEQYF
V gene: TRBV10-2
D gene: TRBD1
J gene: TRBJ2-7
clone size: .

CDR3 DNA: TGTGCCAGCAGCTCGAACACTGAAGCTTTCTTT
CDR3 protein: CASSSNTEAFF
V gene: TRBV5-4
D gene: .
J gene: TRBJ1-1
clone size: .

CDR3 DNA: TGTGCCAGCAGCTTAGCCACAGCATGGTCTGAAGCTTTCTTT
CDR3 protein: CASSLATAWSEAFF
V gene: TRBV7-9
D gene: .
J gene: TRBJ1-1
clone size: .

CDR3 DNA: TGTGCCAGCAGCTTAGCGCTAGAACGGGCCGGGGAGCTGTTTTTT
CDR3 protein: CASSLALERAGELFF
V gene: TRBV7-6
D gene: .
J gene: TRBJ2-2
clone size: .

CDR3 DNA: TGTGCCAGCAGCCAACGGGTCGGGAGCTCCTACGAGCAGTACTTC
CDR3 protein: CASSQRVGSSYEQYF
V gene: TRBV4-2
D gene: .
J gene: TRBJ2-7
clone size: .

CDR3 DNA: TGCGCCAGCAGCCAAGTTCTAGAATGGGCCCACAATGAGCAGTTCTTC
CDR3 protein: CASSQVLEWAHNEQFF
V gene: TRBV4-3
D gene: .
J gene: TRBJ2-1
clone size: .

CDR3 DNA: TGTGCCAGCAGCCTTACCCCGCGGGGGGAGCCTGGGGCCAACGTCCTGACTTTC
CDR3 protein: CASSLTPRGEPGANVLTF
V gene: TRBV7-3
D gene: TRBD2
J gene: TRBJ2-6
clone size: .

CDR3 DNA: TGTGCCAGCAGTTCCCACACAGACGGGACCCAGTACTTC
CDR3 protein: CASSSHTDGTQYF
V gene: TRBV27
D gene: .
J gene: TRBJ2-5
clone size: .

CDR3 DNA: TGTGCCAGTACCAATAATGGGGGACAGGGTTTTGGAAACACCATATATTTT
CDR3 protein: CASTNNGGQGFGNTIYF
V gene: TRBV19
D gene: TRBD1
J gene: TRBJ1-3
clone size: .

CDR3 DNA: TGTGCCAGCTCACCCCGCGACAGCCTAGACGAAAGCAATCAGCCCCAGCATTTT
CDR3 protein: CASSPRDSLDESNQPQHF
V gene: TRBV18
D gene: .
J gene: TRBJ1-5
clone size: .

CDR3 DNA: TGTGCCAGTAGTATTTCGGGATCCTACGAGCAGTACTTC
CDR3 protein: CASSISGSYEQYF
V gene: TRBV19
D gene: .
J gene: TRBJ2-7
clone size: once

CDR3 DNA: TGTGCCAGCGAAGGAGCGGCCTCCTACGAGCAGTACTTC
CDR3 protein: CASEGAASYEQYF
V gene: TRBV2
D gene: .
J gene: TRBJ2-7
clone size: .